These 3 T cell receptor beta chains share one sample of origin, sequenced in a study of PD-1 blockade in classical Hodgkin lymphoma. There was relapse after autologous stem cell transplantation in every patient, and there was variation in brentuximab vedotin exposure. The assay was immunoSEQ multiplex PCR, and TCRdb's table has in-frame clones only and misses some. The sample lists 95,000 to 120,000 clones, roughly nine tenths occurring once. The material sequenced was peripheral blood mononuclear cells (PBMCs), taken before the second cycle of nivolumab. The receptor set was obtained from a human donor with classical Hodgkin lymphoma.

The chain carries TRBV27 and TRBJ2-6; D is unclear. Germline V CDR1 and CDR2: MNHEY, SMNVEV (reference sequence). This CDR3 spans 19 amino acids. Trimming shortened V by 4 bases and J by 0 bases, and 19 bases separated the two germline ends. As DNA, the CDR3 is TGTGCCAGCAGTTCACCGCCCTCGGAAAAAAACTCTGGGGCCAACGTCCTGACTTTC. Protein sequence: CASSSPPSEKNSGANVLTF.

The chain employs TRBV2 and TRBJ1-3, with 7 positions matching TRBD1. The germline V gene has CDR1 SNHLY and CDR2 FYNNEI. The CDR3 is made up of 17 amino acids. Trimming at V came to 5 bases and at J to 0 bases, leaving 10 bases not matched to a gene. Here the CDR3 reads CASSFRQGLYSGNTIYF. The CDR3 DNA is TGTGCCAGCAGTTTCCGACAGGGCTTGTACTCTGGAAACACCATATATTTT.

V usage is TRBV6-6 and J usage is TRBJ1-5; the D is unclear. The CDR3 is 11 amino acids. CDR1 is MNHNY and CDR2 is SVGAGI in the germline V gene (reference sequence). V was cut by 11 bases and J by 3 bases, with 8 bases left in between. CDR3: CAHGFNQPQHF. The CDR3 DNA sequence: TGTGCCCACGGTTTCAATCAGCCCCAGCATTTT.